This T cell receptor beta chain was captured in a study of T cells after yellow fever vaccination. Study as a whole: Where fractions had low cell numbers, libraries were prepared from them with the SMART-Seq v4 Ultra Low Input RNA kit.

The V gene end was trimmed by 0 bases and the J gene end by 4 bases; junction bases not matched to a gene: 5. The CDR3 has 15 residues. Germline V gives CDR1 MNHEY, CDR2 SVGAGI. The authors made TCR cDNA by 5'RACE template switching, adding a universal primer site and UMIs. MiXCR, applied by TCRdb to the 5' RACE reads, yields one record per CDR3 protein. The repertoire has roughly 300,000 distinct CDR3 sequences, roughly 6.8% of them found once; the top ten carry roughly 19%. Regarding the study as a whole: The secondary response was weaker, and its peak arrived faster, on day 5 versus 15. Booster samples showed a return of most primary-vaccination clones (roughly 96% CD4, 85% to 90% CD8).

Comment on this clonotype: The antigen is not known.

The specimen was PBMCs, collected roughly 47 days after the first yellow fever vaccination. The rearrangement joins TRBV6-5 to TRBJ1-1, with 7 nucleotides matching TRBD1. The TCR sequence derives from a man between 18 and 35 years old who received the YFV17D yellow fever vaccine. The CDR3 sequence: CASSYSNRGGTEAFF. DNA for the CDR3: TGTGCCAGCAGTTACTCGAACAGGGGCGGCACTGAAGCTTTCTTT.